A single sample gave rise to the 31 T cell receptor beta chains below, sequenced in a study of graft-versus-host responses after intestinal transplantation. Some clones are missing from TCRdb's copy, which holds only in-frame ones; the method was immunoSEQ multiplex PCR. The sample holds 90,000 to 95,000 clones, over 75% seen once. Their antigen targets remain unknown. Sequences were derived from unstimulated CD8+ T cells sorted from spleen or lymph node cells, sampled before intestinal transplant. These receptors were collected from a human donor who received an intestinal transplant.

J is TRBJ1-5 and V is TRBV7-6; 10 bases agree with TRBD1. Germline trimming cut 0 bases from V and 5 bases from J; bases unmatched to any gene: 7. Germline lookup yields CDR1 SGHVS and CDR2 FNYEAQ. CDR3 size: 17 residues. The CDR3 sequence is CASSLAGGGQGDQPQHF. In DNA, the CDR3 is TGTGCCAGCAGCTTAGCTGGGGGTGGACAGGGGGATCAGCCCCAGCATTTT.

This chain links TRBV27 with TRBJ1-5; the match to TRBD1 covers 12 bases. V lost 8 bases, J lost 3 bases, and 5 bases stayed unmatched. This CDR3 has 15 amino acids. Germline V lookup: CDR1 MNHEY, CDR2 SMNVEV (reference sequence). CDR3: CASSGTGGFNQPQHF. CDR3 DNA sequence: TGTGCCAGCTCCGGGACAGGGGGCTTCAATCAGCCCCAGCATTTT.

The chain employs TRBV4-1 and TRBJ2-7; perhaps TRBD2 as D (5 bases). V lost 5 bases to trimming and J lost 5 bases, with 22 bases between them. The CDR3 is 16 residues long. Germline CDR1 is MGHRA and CDR2 is YSYEKL. CDR3 region: CASSDRPSGRVNEQYF. CDR3 coding DNA: TGCGCCAGCAGCGATCGACCCAGCGGACGGGTCAACGAGCAGTACTTC.

CDR3 amino acids: CASSYRSSYNEQFF. The CDR3 bases are TGTGCCAGCAGTTACCGTAGCTCCTACAATGAGCAGTTCTTC. V usage is TRBV6-5 and J usage is TRBJ2-1; D is unresolved. CDR1 is MNHEY, CDR2 SVGAGI, per germline. CDR3 length: 14 residues. Trimming removed 2 bases at V and 0 bases at J, with 5 bases between.

Here the CDR3 DNA reads TGCGCCAGCAGCCACATCGGGCCTAGCGGGGCCACCGGGGAGCTGTTTTTT. Translation gives CASSHIGPSGATGELFF. The J gene is TRBJ2-2, the V gene TRBV4-1, with 9 positions matching TRBD2. Germline V gene sequence: CDR1 MGHRA, CDR2 YSYEKL. The CDR3 has 17 amino acids. V lost 3 bases and J lost 4; bases outside the gene matches: 9.

The V call is TRBV18, the J call TRBJ2-1; 8 nucleotides match TRBD1. Germline V lookup: CDR1 KGHSH, CDR2 LQKENI. This CDR3 comprises 14 residues. Germline trimming cut 0 bases from V and 8 bases from J; bases unmatched to any gene: 3. CDR3 region: CASSPPTGDDEQFF. The CDR3 DNA is TGTGCCAGCTCACCACCGACAGGGGATGATGAGCAGTTCTTC.

This clone was seen only a few times. The chain carries TRBV5-6 and TRBJ2-5, with unresolved D. The DNA end favors TRBJ2-7, so the J call may be wrong. The CDR3 is 11 residues long. CDR1 is SGHDT, CDR2 YYEEEE, per germline. The CDR3 sequence: CASSLGYEQYF. DNA of the CDR3: TGTGCCAGCAGCTTGGGCTACGAGCAGTACTTC.

The V call is TRBV19, the J call TRBJ2-7; TRBD1 matches at 7 bases. The CDR3 has 13 residues. The germline CDR1 and CDR2 sequences are LNHDA and SQIVND (reference sequence). V gave up 3 bases and J gave up 7 bases; unmatched junction bases: 6. CDR3 sequence reads: CASSMETGLEQYF. CDR3 nucleotide sequence: TGTGCCAGTAGTATGGAGACAGGGTTGGAGCAGTACTTC.

The V call is TRBV5-6, the J call TRBJ2-3; D is unclear. In germline, CDR1 is SGHDT, CDR2 YYEEEE. The V end was cut by 2 bases, the J end by 1 base, with 11 bases between. There are 15 residues in the CDR3. For the CDR3, the DNA is TGTGCCAGCAGCTTCGAAGCGAGTCGCACAGATACGCAGTATTTT. This encodes CASSFEASRTDTQYF. Using reference TRBV5-6 and TRBJ2-3 for the parts outside the CDR3, the full variable domain is DAGVTQSPTHLIKTRGQQVTLRCSPKSGHDTVSWYQQALGQGPQFIFQYYEEEERQRGNFPDRFSGHQFPNYSSELNVNALLLGDSALYLCASSFEASRTDTQYFGPGTRLTVL.

The V call is TRBV28, the J call TRBJ1-1, with D perhaps matching TRBD1 (6 bases). This CDR3 is 15 amino acids long. Trimming took off 4 bases at V and 1 base at J, with 13 bases between the two ends. Germline assignment: CDR1 MDHEN and CDR2 SYDVKM. CDR3 amino acids: CASSSPTGKNTEAFF. The CDR3, as DNA: TGTGCCAGCAGTTCTCCCACAGGGAAGAACACTGAAGCTTTCTTT.

The chain links TRBV5-1 to TRBJ2-1; the D is unclear. The germline CDR1 and CDR2 sequences are SGHRS and YFSETQ. The CDR3 has 14 amino acids. Deletions cut 4 bases from V and 8 bases from J, with 16 bases between. This CDR3 reads CASSVASSSHEQFF. CDR3 nucleotide sequence: TGCGCCAGCAGCGTGGCGAGCTCGTCCCATGAGCAGTTCTTC.

The chain has TRBV27 and TRBJ1-1; D may be TRBD1 (5 bases). Germline values: CDR1 MNHEY, CDR2 SMNVEV (reference sequence). V dropped 2 bases and J dropped 8 bases, with 15 bases sitting between them. This CDR3 region has 14 residues. CDR3 sequence (DNA): TGTGCCAGCAGTTTACCAGGCGGGGCTCACGAAGCTTTCTTT. As protein: CASSLPGGAHEAFF.

The chain employs TRBV28 and TRBJ2-1; D call uncertain. This CDR3 contains 13 residues. V lost 4 bases and J lost 8, with 12 bases in between. The V gene's germline CDR1 is MDHEN and CDR2 SYDVKM. This CDR3 is CASSSTFKDEQFF. In DNA form, the CDR3 reads TGTGCCAGCAGTTCGACTTTTAAAGATGAGCAGTTCTTC.

The rearrangement joins TRBV9 to TRBJ2-2, with D possibly matching TRBD2 (5 bases). The CDR3 sequence is 15 residues long. The germline V and J ends were trimmed by 1 base and 6 bases, with 13 bases remaining between them. Germline V gene data show CDR1 as SGDLS and CDR2 as YYNGEE. The CDR3 loop reads CASSVSEAPAGELFF. In nucleotides, the CDR3 is TGTGCCAGCAGCGTATCGGAGGCACCCGCCGGGGAGCTGTTTTTT.

CDR3 coding DNA: TGTGCCTGGGGAGACTGGACCCTCCACTTT. Encoded protein: CAWGDWTLHF. V gene TRBV30 combines with J gene TRBJ1-6, with D unclear. From germline, CDR1 is GTSNPN and CDR2 SVGIG (reference sequence). Trimming took off 5 bases at V and 14 bases at J, with 10 bases between the two ends. The CDR3 loop spans 10 amino acids. The variable domain in full, completed from reference TRBV30 and TRBJ1-6, reads SQTIHQWPATLVQPVGSPLSLECTVEGTSNPNLYWYRQAAGRGLQLLFYSVGIGQISSEVPQNLSASRPQDRQFILSSKKLLLSDSGFYLCAWGDWTLHFGNGTRLTVT.

This clone occurred once. The V and J genes are TRBV27 and TRBJ2-7; no clear D gene. This CDR3 has 15 residues. The germline V gene has CDR1 MNHEY and CDR2 SMNVEV (reference sequence). V shed 3 bases and J shed 1 base, with 13 bases lying between them. In nucleotides, the CDR3 is TGTGCCAGCAGTTTTGGCGGCGGATTATCCTACGAGCAGTACTTC. Protein product: CASSFGGGLSYEQYF.

This clone was recorded only once. The chain links TRBV2 to TRBJ2-7; D ambiguous. The length of the CDR3 is 15 residues. Germline V lookup: CDR1 SNHLY, CDR2 FYNNEI. V lost 0 bases, J lost 2 bases, and 11 bases lay in between. CDR3 coding DNA: TGTGCCAGCAGTGAAGCGCTTGCGGAGACCTACGAGCAGTACTTC. This translates into CASSEALAETYEQYF.

The V call is TRBV11-2, the J call TRBJ1-1; D remains ambiguous. The CDR3 extends over 15 amino acids. V was trimmed by 1 base and J by 0 bases, leaving 9 bases between them. Germline V gives CDR1 SGHAT, CDR2 FQNNGV. The CDR3 DNA sequence: TGTGCCAGCAGCTTAGGTCTGGGCTTGAACACTGAAGCTTTCTTT. Its translation is CASSLGLGLNTEAFF.

V usage is TRBV7-9 and J usage is TRBJ2-1, with TRBD1 matching 8 bases. CDR1 is SEHNR, CDR2 FQNEAQ, per germline (reference sequence). This CDR3 contains 15 residues. Losses at the gene ends were 5 bases for V and 4 bases for J; bases not matched to a gene: 7. In DNA, the CDR3 is TGTGCCAGCAGCCCCCCAGGGGGCTCTTACAATGAGCAGTTCTTC. This sequence encodes CASSPPGGSYNEQFF.

The chain employs TRBV21-1 and TRBJ1-3; the table's D call, TRBD1, was not checked against the DNA. TRBV21-1 is a documented pseudogene. This CDR3 is built from 18 residues. Here the CDR3 reads CASSNRPLLDSSGNTIYF. The CDR3 DNA reads as TGTGCCAGCAGCAACAGGCCCTTACTGGATTCCTCTGGAAACACCATATATTTT.

The rearrangement uses TRBV29-1 and TRBJ1-2; weak D call: TRBD1 (5 bases). Germline assignment: CDR1 SQVTM and CDR2 ANQGSEA. The CDR3 consists of 15 residues. V lost 0 bases and J 5 bases, leaving 16 bases between the germline ends. For the CDR3, the DNA is TGCAGCGTTGAAGAATTGGGCCAGGGTGGATATGGCTACACCTTC. Amino acids: CSVEELGQGGYGYTF.

This rearrangement joins TRBV7-2 to TRBJ2-7; no firm D call. Per germline, CDR1 SGHTA and CDR2 FQGNSA. V lost 0 bases and J 3 bases, leaving 9 bases between the germline ends. The CDR3 is 14 amino acids. CDR3 sequence: CASSLAPGIYEQYF. In DNA form, the CDR3 reads TGTGCCAGCAGCTTAGCACCAGGAATCTACGAGCAGTACTTC.

The J gene is TRBJ1-2, the V gene TRBV4-1; unclear D gene. The CDR3 consists of 15 residues. Trimming took 2 bases from V and 0 from J, leaving 10 bases between them. Per germline, CDR1 MGHRA and CDR2 YSYEKL. The CDR3 loop reads CASSQTSPPNYGYTF. CDR3 sequence (DNA): TGCGCCAGCAGCCAAACTAGCCCCCCTAACTATGGCTACACCTTC.

This chain joins TRBV13 and TRBJ1-3; TRBD1 aligns across 7 bases. The V gene end was trimmed by 5 bases and the J gene end by 2 bases; junction bases not matched to a gene: 6. Germline loops: CDR1 PRHDT, CDR2 FYEKMQ (reference sequence). The CDR3 loop spans 15 amino acids. The CDR3 sequence: CASSPPTGAGNTIYF. The CDR3 DNA follows: TGTGCCAGCAGCCCCCCAACAGGGGCTGGAAACACCATATATTTT.

V is TRBV18 and J is TRBJ1-4; D gene ambiguous. The CDR3 is made up of 15 amino acids. With 3 bases removed from V and 3 bases from J, the gap between germline ends came to 11 bases. The germline V gene encodes CDR1 KGHSH and CDR2 LQKENI. CDR3 in amino acids: CASSPKQPPNEKLFF. In DNA, the CDR3 is TGTGCCAGCTCACCGAAACAGCCTCCTAATGAAAAACTGTTTTTT.

V and J are TRBV7-2 and TRBJ2-7; TRBD1 is a possible D gene (5 bases). The V and J ends lost 4 bases and 3 bases respectively, with 7 bases between them. Germline V gene sequence: CDR1 SGHTA, CDR2 FQGNSA. The CDR3 covers 12 residues. DNA for the CDR3: TGTGCCAGCAGCTACGACAGCTACGAGCAGTACTTC. Protein sequence: CASSYDSYEQYF.

This chain joins TRBV6-1 and TRBJ1-6; TRBD1 matches at 7 bases. The CDR3 spans 15 residues. The V segment lost 2 bases and the J segment 4 bases; nucleotides outside the gene matches: 2. Germline loops: CDR1 MNHNS, CDR2 SASEGT. The CDR3 coding sequence is TGTGCCAGCAGTGAACGGACAGGTTATAATTCACCCCTCCACTTT. Residues: CASSERTGYNSPLHF.

The gene calls are TRBV19 and TRBJ2-7, with 10 bases aligning to TRBD1. There are 14 residues in the CDR3. CDR1 and CDR2 (germline): LNHDA, SQIVND (reference sequence). V gave up 3 bases and J gave up 4 bases; unmatched junction bases: 3. Written as DNA, the CDR3 is TGTGCCAGTAGTATGGCGGGACAGGGGTACGAGCAGTACTTC. Translated, it gives CASSMAGQGYEQYF.

V usage is TRBV5-3 and J usage is TRBJ2-5; TRBD1 aligns across 8 bases. The J call may be incorrect, as the DNA end agrees better with TRBJ2-7. TRBV5-3 is marked as an open reading frame, function uncertain. CDR3 length equals 14 residues. The CDR3 sequence: CARSSGTGPYEQYF. The DNA of the CDR3 is TGTGCCAGAAGCTCGGGGACAGGCCCCTACGAGCAGTACTTC.

This chain uses TRBV4-1 with TRBJ2-3, with D perhaps matching TRBD1 (5 bases). Germline CDR1 MGHRA, CDR2 YSYEKL. Trimming cost V 0 bases and J 6 bases, with 13 bases left between them. This CDR3 contains 15 residues. The CDR3 DNA is TGCGCCAGCAGCCAAGATCCCCGCAGGGCGGATACGCAGTATTTT. Encoded protein: CASSQDPRRADTQYF.

This chain uses TRBV15 with TRBJ2-3, with 7 bases aligning to TRBD2. Germline CDR1 LNHNV, CDR2 YYDKDF (reference sequence). J lost 6 bases, V lost 5 bases, and 11 bases had no gene match. The length of the CDR3 is 15 residues. The CDR3: CATSRGVDPGDTQYF. Written as DNA, the CDR3 is TGTGCCACCAGCCGGGGGGTGGACCCCGGGGATACGCAGTATTTT.